The present T cell receptor (beta chain) was sequenced within a study of T cell repertoires in cytomegalovirus infection. Study as a whole: Public TCR beta signatures were indicative of both CMV infection and a matching HLA type.

This clonotype has a single count. As yet, its antigen is unknown. V lost 4 bases and J lost 2, with 11 bases in between. The germline V gene has CDR1 SGHVS and CDR2 FNYEAQ. The CDR3 has 14 residues. TCRdb re-called the reads through MiXCR, storing one row per CDR3 protein. The table lists approximately 400,000 distinct CDR3 sequences, under 40% of them singletons, with approximately 13% in the top ten. Study results and limitations: Ex vivo, HLA-C-restricted CMV-specific TCR beta clonotypes prevailed over the rest of the response.

The sequenced material came from PBMCs. The rearrangement joins TRBV7-6 to TRBJ2-5, with D possibly matching TRBD1 (5 bases). The TCR originated in a human donor in good health (CMV status not recorded). Some clones in this sample may be carry-over from other donors' samples. The CDR3 loop is CASSSGPPQETQYF. CDR3 coding DNA: TGTGCCAGCAGCTCAGGGCCTCCACAAGAGACCCAGTACTTC.